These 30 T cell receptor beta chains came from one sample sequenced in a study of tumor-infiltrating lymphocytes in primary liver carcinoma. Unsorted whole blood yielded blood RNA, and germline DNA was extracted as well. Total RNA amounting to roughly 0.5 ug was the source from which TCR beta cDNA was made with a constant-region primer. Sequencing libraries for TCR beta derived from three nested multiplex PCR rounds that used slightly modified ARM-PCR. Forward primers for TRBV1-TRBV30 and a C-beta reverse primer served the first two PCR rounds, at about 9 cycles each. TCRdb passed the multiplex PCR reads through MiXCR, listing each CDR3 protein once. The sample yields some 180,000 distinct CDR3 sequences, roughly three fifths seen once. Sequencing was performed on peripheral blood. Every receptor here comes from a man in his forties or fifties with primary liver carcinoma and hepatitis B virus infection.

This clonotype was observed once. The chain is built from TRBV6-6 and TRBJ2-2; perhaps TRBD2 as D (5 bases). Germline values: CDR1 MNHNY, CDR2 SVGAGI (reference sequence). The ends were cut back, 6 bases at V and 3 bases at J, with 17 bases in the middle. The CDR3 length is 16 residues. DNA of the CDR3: TGTGCCAGCAGACCCGAGAGAGGACTTTACACCGGGGAGCTGTTTTTT. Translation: CASRPERGLYTGELFF.

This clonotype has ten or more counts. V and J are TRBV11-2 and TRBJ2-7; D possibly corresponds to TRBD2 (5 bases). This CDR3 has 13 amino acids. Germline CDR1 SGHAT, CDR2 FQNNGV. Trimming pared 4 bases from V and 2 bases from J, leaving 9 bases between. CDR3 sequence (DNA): TGTGCCAGCAGCTCCGGGGATACCTACGAGCAGTACTTC. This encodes CASSSGDTYEQYF.

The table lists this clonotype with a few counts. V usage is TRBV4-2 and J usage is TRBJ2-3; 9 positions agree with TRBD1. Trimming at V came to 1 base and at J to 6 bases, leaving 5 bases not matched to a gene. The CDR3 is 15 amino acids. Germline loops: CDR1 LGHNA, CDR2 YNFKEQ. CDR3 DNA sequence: TGTGCCAGCAGCCAAGGACAGGGGGATTTGGATACGCAGTATTTT. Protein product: CASSQGQGDLDTQYF.

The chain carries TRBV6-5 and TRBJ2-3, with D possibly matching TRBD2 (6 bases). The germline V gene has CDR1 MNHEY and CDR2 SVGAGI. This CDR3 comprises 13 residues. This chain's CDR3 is CVHQQAAGDTQYF. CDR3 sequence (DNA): TGTGTCCACCAGCAAGCGGCGGGGGATACGCAGTATTTT.

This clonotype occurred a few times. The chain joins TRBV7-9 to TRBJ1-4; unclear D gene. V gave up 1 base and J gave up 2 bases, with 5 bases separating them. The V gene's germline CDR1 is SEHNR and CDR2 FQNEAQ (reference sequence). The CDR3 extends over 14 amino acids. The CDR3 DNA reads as TGTGCCAGCAGCTTAGTGGGTACTAATGAAAAACTGTTTTTT. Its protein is CASSLVGTNEKLFF.

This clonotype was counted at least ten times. The CDR3 reads CSVEMGPREQFF. CDR3 nucleotides: TGCAGCGTTGAGATGGGTCCCAGAGAGCAGTTCTTC. The chain joins TRBV29-1 to TRBJ2-1, with D unresolved. V gave up 3 bases and J gave up 10 bases, with 13 bases separating them. CDR3 length: 12 residues. Germline values: CDR1 SQVTM, CDR2 ANQGSEA.

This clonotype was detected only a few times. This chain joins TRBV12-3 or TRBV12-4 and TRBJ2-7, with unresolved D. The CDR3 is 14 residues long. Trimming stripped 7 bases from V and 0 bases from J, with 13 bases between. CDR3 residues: CASTPDQTSYEQYF. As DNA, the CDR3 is TGTGCCAGCACCCCTGACCAGACCTCCTACGAGCAGTACTTC.

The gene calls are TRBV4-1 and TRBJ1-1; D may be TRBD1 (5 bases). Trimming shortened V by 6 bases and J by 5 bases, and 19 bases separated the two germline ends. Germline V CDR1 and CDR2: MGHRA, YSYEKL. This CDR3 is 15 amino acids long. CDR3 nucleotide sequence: TGCGCCAGCAGGGGGGGACTCGGACGAGGGACTGAAGCTTTCTTT. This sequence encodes CASRGGLGRGTEAFF.

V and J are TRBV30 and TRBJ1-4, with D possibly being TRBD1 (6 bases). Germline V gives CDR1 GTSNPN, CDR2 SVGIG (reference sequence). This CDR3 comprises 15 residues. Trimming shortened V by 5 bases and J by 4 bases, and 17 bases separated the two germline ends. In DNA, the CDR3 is TGTGCCTGGGCACCGAAGACAGGCCTTAATGAAAAACTGTTTTTT. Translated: CAWAPKTGLNEKLFF.

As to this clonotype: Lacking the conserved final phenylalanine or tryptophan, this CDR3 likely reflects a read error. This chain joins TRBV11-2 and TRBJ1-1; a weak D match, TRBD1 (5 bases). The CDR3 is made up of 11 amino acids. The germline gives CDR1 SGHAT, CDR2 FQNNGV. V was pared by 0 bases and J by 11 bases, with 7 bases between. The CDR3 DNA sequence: TGTGCCAGCAGCTTAGAGGGGCTGGCTTTCTAT. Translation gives CASSLEGLAFY.

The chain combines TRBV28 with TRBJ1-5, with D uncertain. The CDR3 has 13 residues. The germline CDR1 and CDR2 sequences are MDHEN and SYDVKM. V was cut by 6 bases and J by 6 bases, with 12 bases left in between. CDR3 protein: CASSPGRLQPQHF. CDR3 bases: TGTGCCAGCAGCCCGGGAAGGCTTCAGCCCCAGCATTTT.

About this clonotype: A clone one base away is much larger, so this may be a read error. The CDR3 protein is CSTGGRGDTQYF. The CDR3 DNA is TGCAGTACGGGAGGCCGGGGGGATACGCAGTATTTT. This chain links TRBV29-1 with TRBJ2-3; 7 nucleotides align to TRBD2. The length of the CDR3 is 12 residues. Germline assignment: CDR1 SQVTM and CDR2 ANQGSEA.

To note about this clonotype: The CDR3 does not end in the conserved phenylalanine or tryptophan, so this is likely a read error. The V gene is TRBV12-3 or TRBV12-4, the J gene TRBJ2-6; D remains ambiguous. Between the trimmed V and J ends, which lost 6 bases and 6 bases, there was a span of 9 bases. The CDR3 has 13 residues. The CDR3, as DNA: TGTGCCAGCAGCCCTTTTGAGGCCAACGTCCTGACTCTC. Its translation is CASSPFEANVLTL.

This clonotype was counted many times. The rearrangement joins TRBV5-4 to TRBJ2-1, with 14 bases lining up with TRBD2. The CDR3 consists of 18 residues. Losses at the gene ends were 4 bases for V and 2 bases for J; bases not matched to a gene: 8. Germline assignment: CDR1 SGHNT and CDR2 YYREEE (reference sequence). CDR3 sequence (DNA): TGTGCCAGCAGCCAAGGACTAGCGGGAGGTGGGCCCTACAATGAGCAGTTCTTC. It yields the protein CASSQGLAGGGPYNEQFF.

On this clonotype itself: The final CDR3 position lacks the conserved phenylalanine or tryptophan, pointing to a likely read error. CDR3 nucleotide sequence: TGTGCCAGCAGCAGCATGACAGGGGTTGGCGTGACCCAGTACTAC. Its protein product is CASSSMTGVGVTQYY. The gene calls are TRBV5-4 and TRBJ2-5, with 8 bases identical to TRBD1. The CDR3 is 15 residues long. Trimming took 4 bases from V and 7 from J; bases not matched to a gene: 12. Germline CDR1 reads SGHNT; CDR2 reads YYREEE (reference sequence).

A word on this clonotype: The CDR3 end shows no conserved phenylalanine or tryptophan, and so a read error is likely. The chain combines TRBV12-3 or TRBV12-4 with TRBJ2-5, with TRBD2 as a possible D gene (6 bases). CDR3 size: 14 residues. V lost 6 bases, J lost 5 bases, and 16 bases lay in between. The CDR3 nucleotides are TGTGCCAGCAGGTTAAGCTGGGGGGTGGAGACCCAGTACCTC. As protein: CASRLSWGVETQYL.

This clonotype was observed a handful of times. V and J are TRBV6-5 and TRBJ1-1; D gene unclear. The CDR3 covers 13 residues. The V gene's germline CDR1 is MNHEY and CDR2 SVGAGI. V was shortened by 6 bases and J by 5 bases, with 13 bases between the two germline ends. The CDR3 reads CASSPIAPTEAFF. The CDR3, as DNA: TGTGCCAGCAGCCCAATAGCACCAACTGAAGCTTTCTTT.

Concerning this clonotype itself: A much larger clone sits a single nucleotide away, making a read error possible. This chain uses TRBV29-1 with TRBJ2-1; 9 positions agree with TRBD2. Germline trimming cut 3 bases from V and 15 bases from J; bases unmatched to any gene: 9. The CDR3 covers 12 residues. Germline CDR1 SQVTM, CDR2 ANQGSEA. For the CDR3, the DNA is TGCAGCGTTGAGACTAGCGGAGACGTTCTGTTCTTC. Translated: CSVETSGDVLFF.

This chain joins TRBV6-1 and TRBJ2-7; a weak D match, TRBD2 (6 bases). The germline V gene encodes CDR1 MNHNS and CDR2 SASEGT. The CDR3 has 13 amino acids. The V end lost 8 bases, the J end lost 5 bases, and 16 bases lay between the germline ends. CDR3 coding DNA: TGTGCCAGCCTTCGCGGGGATCACAACGAGCAGTACTTC. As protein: CASLRGDHNEQYF.

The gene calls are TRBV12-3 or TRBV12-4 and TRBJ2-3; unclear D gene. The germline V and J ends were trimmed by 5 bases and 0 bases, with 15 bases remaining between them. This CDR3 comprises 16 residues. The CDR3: CASSLSRTLSTDTQYF. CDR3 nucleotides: TGTGCCAGCAGTCTTAGCCGAACTCTTAGCACAGATACGCAGTATTTT.

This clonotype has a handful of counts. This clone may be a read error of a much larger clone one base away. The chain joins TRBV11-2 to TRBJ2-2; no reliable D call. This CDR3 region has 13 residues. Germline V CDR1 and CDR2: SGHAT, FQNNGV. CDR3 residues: CVSRRGGTGELFF. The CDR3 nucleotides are TGTGTCAGCCGTAGAGGCGGCACCGGGGAGCTGTTTTTT.

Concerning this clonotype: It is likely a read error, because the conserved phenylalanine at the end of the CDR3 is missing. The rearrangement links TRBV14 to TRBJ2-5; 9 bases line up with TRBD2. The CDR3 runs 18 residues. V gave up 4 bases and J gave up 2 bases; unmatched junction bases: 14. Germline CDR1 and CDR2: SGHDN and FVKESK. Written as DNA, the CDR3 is TGTGCCAGCAGCCCTAGGTGGGAGACTAGCGGAGGACAAGAGACCCAGTACCTC. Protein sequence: CASSPRWETSGGQETQYL.

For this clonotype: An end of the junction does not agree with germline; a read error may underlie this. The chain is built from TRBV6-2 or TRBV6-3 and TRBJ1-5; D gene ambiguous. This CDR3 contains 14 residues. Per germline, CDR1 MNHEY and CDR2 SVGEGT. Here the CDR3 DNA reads TGTGCCGGCAGCTTTGGGTCCGTAACGGGGCCCCAGCATTTT. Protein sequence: CAGSFGSVTGPQHF.

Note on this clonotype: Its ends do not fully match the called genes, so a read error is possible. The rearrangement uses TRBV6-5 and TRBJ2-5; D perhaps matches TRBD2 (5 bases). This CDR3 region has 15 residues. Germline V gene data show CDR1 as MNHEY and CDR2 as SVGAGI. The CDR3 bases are TGTGCCAGCAGTTACTCGAACAGACCTGGGGAGACCCAATACTTC. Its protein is CASSYSNRPGETQYF.

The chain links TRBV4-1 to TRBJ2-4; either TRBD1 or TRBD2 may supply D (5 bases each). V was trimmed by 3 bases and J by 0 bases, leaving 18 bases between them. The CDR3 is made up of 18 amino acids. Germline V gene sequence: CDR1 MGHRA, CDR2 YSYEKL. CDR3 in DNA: TGCGCCAGCAGCCATCTCACAGGACTCATAGTAGCCAAAAACATTCAGTACTTC. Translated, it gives CASSHLTGLIVAKNIQYF.

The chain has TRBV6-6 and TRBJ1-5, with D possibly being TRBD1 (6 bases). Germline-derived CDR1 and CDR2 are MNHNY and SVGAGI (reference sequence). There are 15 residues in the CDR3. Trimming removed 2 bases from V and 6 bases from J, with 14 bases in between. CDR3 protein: CASSYNRDITQPQHF. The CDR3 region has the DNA TGTGCCAGCAGTTACAACCGGGACATAACTCAGCCCCAGCATTTT.

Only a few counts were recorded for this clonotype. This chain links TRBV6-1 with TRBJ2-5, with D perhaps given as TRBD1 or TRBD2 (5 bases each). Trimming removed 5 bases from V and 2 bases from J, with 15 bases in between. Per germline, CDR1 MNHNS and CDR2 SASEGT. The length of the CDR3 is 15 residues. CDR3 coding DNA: TGTGCCAGCAGTAAAAGGGGAGCGCAACAAGAGACCCAGTACTTC. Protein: CASSKRGAQQETQYF.

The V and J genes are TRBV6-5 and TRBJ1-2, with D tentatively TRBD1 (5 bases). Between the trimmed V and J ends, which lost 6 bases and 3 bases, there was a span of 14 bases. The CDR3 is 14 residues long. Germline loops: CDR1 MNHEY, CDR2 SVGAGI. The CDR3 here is CASSSGQGHYGYTF. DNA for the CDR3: TGTGCCAGCAGCTCTGGTCAGGGCCACTATGGCTACACCTTC.

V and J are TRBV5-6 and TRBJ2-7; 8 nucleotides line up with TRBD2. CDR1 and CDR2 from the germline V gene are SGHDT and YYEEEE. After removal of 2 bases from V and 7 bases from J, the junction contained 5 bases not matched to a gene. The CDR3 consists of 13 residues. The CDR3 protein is CASSLGIAGEQYF. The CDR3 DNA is TGTGCCAGCAGCTTAGGAATAGCGGGGGAGCAGTACTTC.

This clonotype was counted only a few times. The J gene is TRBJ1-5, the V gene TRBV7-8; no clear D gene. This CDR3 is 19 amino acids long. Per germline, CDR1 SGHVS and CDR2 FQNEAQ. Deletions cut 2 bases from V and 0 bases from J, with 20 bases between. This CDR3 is CASSLSSSFTDYSNQPQHF. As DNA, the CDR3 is TGTGCCAGCAGCTTAAGCTCAAGTTTTACAGACTATAGCAATCAGCCCCAGCATTTT.